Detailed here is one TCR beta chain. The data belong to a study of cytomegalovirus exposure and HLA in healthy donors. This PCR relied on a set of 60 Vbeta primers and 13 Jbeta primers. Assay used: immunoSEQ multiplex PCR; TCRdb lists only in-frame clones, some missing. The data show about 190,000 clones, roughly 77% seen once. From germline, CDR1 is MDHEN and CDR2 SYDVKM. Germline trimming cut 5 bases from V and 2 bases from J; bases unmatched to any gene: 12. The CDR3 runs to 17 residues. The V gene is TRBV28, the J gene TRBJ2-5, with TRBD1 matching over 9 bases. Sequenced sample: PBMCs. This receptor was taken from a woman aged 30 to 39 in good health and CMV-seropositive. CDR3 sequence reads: CASSPPSGTGLQETQYF. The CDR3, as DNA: TGTGCCAGCAGTCCCCCTTCCGGGACAGGGTTACAAGAGACCCAGTACTTC. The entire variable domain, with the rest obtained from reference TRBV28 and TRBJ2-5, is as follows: DVKVTQSSRYLVKRTGEKVFLECVQDMDHENMFWYRQDPGLGLRLIYFSYDVKMKEKGDIPEGYSVSREKKERFSLILESASTNQTSMYLCASSPPSGTGLQETQYFGPGTRLLVL.